Given below is one T cell receptor beta chain in context. This entry belongs to a study of blood T cell repertoires in COVID-19. For the study at large: From the United States, Italy and Spain came samples of acute and convalescent COVID-19.

The CDR3 is 13 amino acids. Trimming cost V 4 bases and J 4 bases, with 10 bases left between them. In germline, CDR1 is SEHNR, CDR2 FQNEAQ (reference sequence). In the authors' methods: Using reference gene primer amplification, nucleated cell counts were estimated. Sequencing used immunoSEQ multiplex PCR; TCRdb keeps in-frame clones, though not all of them. The V and J calls and the clone size are those of that table, but D and trimming were determined from the DNA. The sample holds 65,000 or so clones, roughly 87% seen once. The sequencing sample was made of peripheral blood. This sequence originates from a human donor with acute or convalescent COVID-19. The donor label of this sample is uncertain. The rearrangement links TRBV7-9 to TRBJ1-1; maybe TRBD1 (6 bases). The CDR3 reads CASSSRGPTEAFF. The DNA of the CDR3 is TGTGCCAGCAGCTCCAGGGGTCCCACTGAAGCTTTCTTT.